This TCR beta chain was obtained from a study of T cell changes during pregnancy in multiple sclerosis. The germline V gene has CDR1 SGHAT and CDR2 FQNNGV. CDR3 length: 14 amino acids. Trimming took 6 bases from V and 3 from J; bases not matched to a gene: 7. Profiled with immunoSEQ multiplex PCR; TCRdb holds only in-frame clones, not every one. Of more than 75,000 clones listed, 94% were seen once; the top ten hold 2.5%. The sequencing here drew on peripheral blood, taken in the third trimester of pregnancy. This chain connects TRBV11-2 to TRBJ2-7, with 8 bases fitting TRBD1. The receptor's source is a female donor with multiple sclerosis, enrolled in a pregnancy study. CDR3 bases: TGTGCCAGCAGTTGGGACAGGTTGCTCTACGAGCAGTACTTC. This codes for CASSWDRLLYEQYF.